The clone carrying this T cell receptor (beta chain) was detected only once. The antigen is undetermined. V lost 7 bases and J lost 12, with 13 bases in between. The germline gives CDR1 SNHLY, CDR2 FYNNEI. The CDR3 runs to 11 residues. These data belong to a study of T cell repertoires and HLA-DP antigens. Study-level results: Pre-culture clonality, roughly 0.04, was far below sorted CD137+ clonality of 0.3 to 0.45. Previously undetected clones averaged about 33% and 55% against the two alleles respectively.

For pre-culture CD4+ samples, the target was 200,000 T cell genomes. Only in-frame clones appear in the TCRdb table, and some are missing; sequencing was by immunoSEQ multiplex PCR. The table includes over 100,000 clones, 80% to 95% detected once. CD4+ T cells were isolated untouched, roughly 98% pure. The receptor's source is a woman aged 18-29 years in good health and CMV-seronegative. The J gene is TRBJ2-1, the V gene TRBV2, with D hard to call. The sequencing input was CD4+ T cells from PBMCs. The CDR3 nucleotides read TGTGCCAGCAAGGGTCTAAGGGTGCAGTTCTTC. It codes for CASKGLRVQFF.